This T cell receptor (beta chain) was identified during a study of blood T cells in healthy people across ages. Primers used in a second PCR of roughly 6 to 11 cycles were a sample-barcoded 5' primer and a J-beta primer mix. TCRdb analysed the 5' RACE reads with MiXCR anew, one entry per CDR3 protein. The data contain about 1.4 million distinct CDR3 sequences, 59% of them seen just once; the ten biggest clones take up approximately 7%. V was trimmed by 4 bases and J by 3 bases, leaving 12 bases between them. This CDR3 region has 14 residues. V is TRBV12-3 or TRBV12-4 and J is TRBJ1-2, with TRBD1 as a possible D gene (6 bases). The sample consisted of blood. The TCR originated in a man aged 18 to 29 in good health. CDR3 DNA: TGTGCCAGCAGTTATCGGACAGAATACTATGGCTACACCTTC. The encoded protein is CASSYRTEYYGYTF.